One and the same sample provided the 29 T cell receptor beta chains below, sequenced in a study of cytomegalovirus exposure and HLA in healthy donors. Amplification used 60 Vbeta primers and 13 Jbeta primers. Sequenced by immunoSEQ multiplex PCR; TCRdb stores in-frame clones only, minus some. The data hold 90,000 or so clones, with roughly 70% observed a single time. Specimen: PBMCs. The receptor source for this set is a man aged 50-59 years in good health and CMV-seronegative.

V gene TRBV5-1 combines with J gene TRBJ2-6; 12 bases map to TRBD2. V shed 0 bases, J shed 0 bases, and the junction held 13 bases outside the gene matches. The CDR3 has 22 residues. CDR1 SGHRS and CDR2 YFSETQ come from the germline V gene. DNA of the CDR3: TGCGCCAGCAGCTTGGAAGGTTACCGACTAGCGGGGGTTTCCTCTGGGGCCAACGTCCTGACTTTC. Protein: CASSLEGYRLAGVSSGANVLTF.

This chain uses TRBV5-1 with TRBJ1-1; D perhaps matches TRBD1 (5 bases). V was trimmed by 2 bases and J by 6 bases, leaving 14 bases between them. Per germline, CDR1 SGHRS and CDR2 YFSETQ. This CDR3 region has 14 residues. The CDR3, as DNA: TGCGCCAGCAGCTTCGGCCGGGGGTACGCTGAAGCTTTCTTT. Translated: CASSFGRGYAEAFF.

This chain joins TRBV6-6 and TRBJ2-7; tentative D call: TRBD2 (5 bases). Germline V gene data show CDR1 as MNHNY and CDR2 as SVGAGI (reference sequence). Trimming left V 5 bases short and J 0 bases short, with 11 bases between. The CDR3 has 14 amino acids. CDR3 amino acids: CASSAPGSSYEQYV. Here the CDR3 DNA reads TGTGCCAGCAGTGCTCCGGGAAGCTCCTACGAGCAGTACGTC.

This clone is a singleton in its sample. The conserved phenylalanine or tryptophan is not found at the CDR3 terminus, so this likely reflects a read error. It is unclear where the CDR3 begins or ends on the DNA, so no DNA is shown, and the CDR3 is as TCRdb lists it. The chain links TRBV7-2 to TRBJ2-7; TRBD2, as called in the table, went unchecked against the DNA. The germline gives CDR1 SGHTA, CDR2 FQGNSA. The CDR3 numbers 13 amino acids, ends counted. The CDR3 protein is CASSLGPLAGARI.

The V gene is TRBV19, the J gene TRBJ2-5, with 7 bases that match TRBD1. The length of the CDR3 is 14 residues. The ends lost 5 bases at V and 1 base at J; junction bases unmatched: 4. Germline-derived CDR1 and CDR2 are LNHDA and SQIVND (reference sequence). CDR3 bases: TGTGCCAGTAGTCTACGGGACAGCCAAGAGACCCAGTACTTC. It codes for CASSLRDSQETQYF.

This clone was seen only a few times. The rearrangement links TRBV28 to TRBJ2-7; tentative D call: TRBD1 (6 bases). CDR1 and CDR2 from the germline V gene are MDHEN and SYDVKM. This CDR3 is 15 amino acids long. Deletions cut 6 bases from V and 2 bases from J, with 17 bases between. In nucleotides, the CDR3 is TGTGCCAGCAGCTCGGACAGCCTACCTCCCTACGAGCAGTACTTC. The encoded protein is CASSSDSLPPYEQYF.

This clone was picked up a small number of times. The chain employs TRBV7-2 and TRBJ1-1, with 9 bases that match TRBD1. Germline values: CDR1 SGHTA, CDR2 FQGNSA. The CDR3 is 15 amino acids. V shed 3 bases and J 5 bases; nucleotides not matched to a gene: 7. The CDR3 reads CASSFDRGGGTEAFF. The CDR3 coding sequence is TGTGCCAGCAGCTTTGACAGGGGGGGCGGGACTGAAGCTTTCTTT. The full variable domain, with the rest looked up from reference TRBV7-2 and TRBJ1-1, is GAGVSQSPSNKVTEKGKDVELRCDPISGHTALYWYRQSLGQGLEFLIYFQGNSAPDKSGLPSDRFSAERTGGSVSTLTIQRTQQEDSAVYLCASSFDRGGGTEAFFGQGTRLTVV.

V gene TRBV7-9 combines with J gene TRBJ2-5; TRBD2 matches 7 bases. The CDR3 consists of 13 residues. The trim removed 5 bases at V and 5 bases at J, leaving 5 bases unmatched. Germline V lookup: CDR1 SEHNR, CDR2 FQNEAQ (reference sequence). For the CDR3, the DNA is TGTGCCAGCAGCCTACTAGCGCGGGAGACCCAGTACTTC. It encodes CASSLLARETQYF.

The gene calls are TRBV4-1 and TRBJ2-3; D unclear. V lost 4 bases and J lost 1, with 12 bases in between. The CDR3 runs 15 residues. The germline V gene encodes CDR1 MGHRA and CDR2 YSYEKL. CDR3 amino acids: CASSLFMAGTDTQYF. The CDR3 DNA sequence: TGCGCCAGCAGCCTTTTCATGGCAGGCACAGATACGCAGTATTTT.

The chain couples TRBV12-5 to TRBJ1-2, with D possibly matching TRBD1 (5 bases). Germline loops: CDR1 LGHNT, CDR2 FRNRAP. CDR3 length: 15 residues. The V end lost 0 bases, the J end lost 6 bases, and 14 bases lay between the germline ends. CDR3 sequence reads: CASGLVTGIGDGYTF. The CDR3 DNA reads TGTGCTAGTGGTTTGGTAACAGGTATCGGCGATGGCTACACCTTC.

The V call is TRBV5-4, the J call TRBJ2-3; 9 bases agree with TRBD2. The CDR3 spans 13 residues. The V gene end was trimmed by 4 bases and the J gene end by 4 bases; junction bases not matched to a gene: 1. Looked up from germline, CDR1 is SGHNT and CDR2 is YYREEE (reference sequence). Here the CDR3 reads CASSQRGADTQYF. In DNA form, the CDR3 reads TGTGCCAGCAGCCAGCGGGGGGCAGATACGCAGTATTTT.

This clone was seen only a few times. The J gene is TRBJ2-5, the V gene TRBV15; 9 bases map to TRBD1. The CDR3 consists of 14 residues. J lost 5 bases, V lost 7 bases, and 8 bases had no gene match. Looked up from germline, CDR1 is LNHNV and CDR2 is YYDKDF (reference sequence). This CDR3 reads CATTLGQGRETQYF. In DNA form, the CDR3 reads TGTGCCACCACCCTCGGACAGGGGAGGGAGACCCAGTACTTC.

The rearrangement uses TRBV4-2 and TRBJ1-1, with D perhaps matching TRBD1 (6 bases). CDR3 length equals 15 residues. V was pared by 4 bases and J by 1 base, with 13 bases between. Germline V gives CDR1 LGHNA, CDR2 YNFKEQ. The CDR3 nucleotides read TGTGCCAGCAGCCCGCGGGGGACAAGGAACACTGAAGCTTTCTTT. Its protein product is CASSPRGTRNTEAFF.

The chain links TRBV4-3 to TRBJ2-2, with D maybe TRBD2 (5 bases). The CDR3 is made up of 13 amino acids. Germline V gives CDR1 LGHNA, CDR2 YSLEER. Trimming removed 8 bases from V and 6 bases from J, with 13 bases in between. The CDR3 DNA is TGCGCCAGCGGGCGGCGGGCGTCCGGGGAGCTGTTTTTT. The encoded protein is CASGRRASGELFF.

The rearrangement uses TRBV4-3 and TRBJ1-1, with D possibly being TRBD1 (6 bases). The CDR3 totals 14 residues. CDR1 is LGHNA and CDR2 is YSLEER in the germline V gene. V shed 4 bases and J shed 7 bases, with 16 bases lying between them. CDR3 in DNA: TGCGCCAGCAGCCGAACTACAGGGCAGGGTGAAGCTTTCTTT. Amino acids: CASSRTTGQGEAFF.

J is TRBJ2-1 and V is TRBV7-9, with 15 positions matching TRBD2. The CDR3 is 16 amino acids. Trimming removed 3 bases from V and 10 bases from J; junction bases left unmatched: 7. Germline V gene lookup returns CDR1 SEHNR and CDR2 FQNEAQ (reference sequence). The CDR3 loop is CASSFRGLAGGREQFF. In nucleotides, the CDR3 is TGTGCCAGCAGCTTCCGAGGACTAGCGGGGGGGCGGGAGCAGTTCTTC.

The chain carries TRBV6-6 and TRBJ1-5; D not certain. This CDR3 is built from 15 residues. CDR1 is MNHNY and CDR2 is SVGAGI in the germline V gene (reference sequence). Trimming removed 2 bases from V and 1 base from J, with 9 bases in between. CDR3: CASSYTSPSNQPQHF. The CDR3 DNA is TGTGCCAGCAGTTACACGAGTCCAAGCAATCAGCCCCAGCATTTT.

V usage is TRBV9 and J usage is TRBJ2-3; possible D gene TRBD1, 6 bases. Per germline, CDR1 SGDLS and CDR2 YYNGEE. This CDR3 comprises 15 residues. V lost 4 bases to trimming and J lost 0 bases, with 12 bases between them. The CDR3 loop reads CASSKGEASTDTQYF. The CDR3 nucleotides are TGTGCCAGCAGCAAGGGGGAAGCTAGCACAGATACGCAGTATTTT.

The V call is TRBV4-3, the J call TRBJ2-2; D unclear. Trimming shortened V by 1 base and J by 0 bases, and 3 bases separated the two germline ends. Germline V CDR1 and CDR2: LGHNA, YSLEER. The CDR3 is made up of 14 amino acids. The DNA of the CDR3 is TGCGCCAGCAGCCAAGCTGCGAACACCGGGGAGCTGTTTTTT. Translating gives CASSQAANTGELFF.

In nucleotides, the CDR3 is TGCAGTGCTGCTTTGGGGCCCCGGTCGTATTTT. Translating gives CSAALGPRSYF. The rearrangement links TRBV20-1 to TRBJ2-3; the D gene is possibly TRBD1 (5 bases). CDR3 size: 11 residues. Germline V lookup: CDR1 DFQATT, CDR2 SNEGSKA (reference sequence). V gave up 5 bases and J gave up 14 bases, with 17 bases separating them.

This clone turned up a few times. The chain employs TRBV2 and TRBJ1-1; a possible D gene is TRBD1 (6 bases). Trimming shortened V by 8 bases and J by 3 bases, and 13 bases separated the two germline ends. There are 13 residues in the CDR3. The germline CDR1 and CDR2 sequences are SNHLY and FYNNEI. CDR3 protein: CASLQGMDTEAFF. CDR3 nucleotide sequence: TGTGCCAGCTTGCAGGGGATGGACACTGAAGCTTTCTTT.

This CDR3 reads CASSLAKASGSIDTQYF. The CDR3 coding sequence is TGCGCCAGCAGCTTGGCCAAGGCTAGCGGTTCCATAGATACGCAGTATTTT. This chain connects TRBV5-1 to TRBJ2-3, with 7 bases matching TRBD2. CDR1 is SGHRS and CDR2 is YFSETQ in the germline V gene. J lost 5 bases, V lost 0 bases, and 12 bases had no gene match. The CDR3 contains 17 residues.

V gene TRBV6-4 combines with J gene TRBJ1-1, with 7 bases matching TRBD1. The length of the CDR3 is 13 residues. With 5 bases clipped from V and 5 bases from J, the junction kept 5 bases outside the gene matches. Germline assignment: CDR1 MRHNA and CDR2 SNTAGT. CDR3 residues: CASSRGRGTEAFF. CDR3 sequence (DNA): TGTGCCAGCAGTAGGGGGCGAGGGACTGAAGCTTTCTTT.

The chain has TRBV5-5 and TRBJ2-6; D not resolved. The CDR3 loop spans 16 amino acids. Trimming left V 0 bases short and J 0 bases short, with 7 bases between. The germline V gene encodes CDR1 SGHKS and CDR2 YYEKEE (reference sequence). CDR3 nucleotides: TGTGCCAGCAGCTTGGTGGCGGTCTCTGGGGCCAACGTCCTGACTTTC. Amino acids: CASSLVAVSGANVLTF.

The chain joins TRBV19 to TRBJ1-2, with unresolved D. CDR3 size: 13 residues. Per germline, CDR1 LNHDA and CDR2 SQIVND (reference sequence). With 3 bases removed from V and 1 base from J, the gap between germline ends came to 6 bases. DNA of the CDR3: TGTGCCAGTAGTATGGCGGGTAACTATGGCTACACCTTC. Protein: CASSMAGNYGYTF.

This rearrangement joins TRBV7-2 to TRBJ2-5, with D hard to call. Germline assignment: CDR1 SGHTA and CDR2 FQGNSA. Trimming shortened V by 4 bases and J by 0 bases, and 9 bases separated the two germline ends. The CDR3 extends over 14 amino acids. The CDR3: CASSYYSDQETQYF. For the CDR3, the DNA is TGTGCCAGCAGCTACTACTCAGACCAAGAGACCCAGTACTTC.

This clone was observed once. This chain uses TRBV7-6 with TRBJ2-7; TRBD1 aligns across 7 bases. From germline, CDR1 is SGHVS and CDR2 FNYEAQ. V lost 5 bases and J lost 5; bases outside the gene matches: 9. CDR3 length: 14 residues. CDR3 nucleotide sequence: TGTGCCAGCAGCCTCAGGACAGGACGGGACGAGCAGTACTTC. The encoded protein is CASSLRTGRDEQYF.

The rearrangement joins TRBV9 to TRBJ1-6, with D perhaps TRBD1 (5 bases). The CDR3 runs to 14 residues. The V gene's germline CDR1 is SGDLS and CDR2 YYNGEE. The V end lost 2 bases, the J end lost 5 bases, and 8 bases lay between the germline ends. The CDR3 loop reads CASSVGGNNSPLHF. The CDR3 DNA is TGTGCCAGCAGCGTCGGGGGAAATAATTCACCCCTCCACTTT.

The chain employs TRBV5-4 and TRBJ1-2; 7 bases align to TRBD1. The germline V gene has CDR1 SGHNT and CDR2 YYREEE (reference sequence). V trimming: 6 bases; J trimming: 5 bases; junction bases outside the gene matches: 7. The CDR3 is 13 amino acids. CDR3 nucleotides: TGTGCCAGCACCCCGGGACAGATTTATGGCTACACCTTC. Translated, it gives CASTPGQIYGYTF.